This T cell receptor (beta chain) was recorded in a study of blood T cell repertoires in COVID-19. In the study overall: PBMCs, B-cell-depleted T cells, or T cells were the source of the cDNA or gDNA that made up the material.

Trimming cost V 3 bases and J 6 bases; bases outside gene matches: 2. Per germline, CDR1 SGHRS and CDR2 YFSETQ. The CDR3 extends over 14 amino acids. This clone was observed a few times. Other DNA sequences of this sample code for an identical CDR3. Libraries were prepared by immunoSEQ multiplex PCR; TCRdb keeps only in-frame clonotypes and omits some of them. The repertoire consists of approximately 500,000 clones, with 88% occurring once and the leading ten covering less than 2%. This sequence joins TRBV5-1 and TRBJ1-4; 10 bases match TRBD1. The sequence was collected from a woman aged 40 to 55 who had recovered from COVID-19. The material sequenced was PBMCs or T cells enriched from blood (not recorded which). The CDR3 here is CASSSTGGDEKLFF. In DNA, the CDR3 is TGCGCCAGCAGCTCGACAGGGGGCGATGAAAAACTGTTTTTT.